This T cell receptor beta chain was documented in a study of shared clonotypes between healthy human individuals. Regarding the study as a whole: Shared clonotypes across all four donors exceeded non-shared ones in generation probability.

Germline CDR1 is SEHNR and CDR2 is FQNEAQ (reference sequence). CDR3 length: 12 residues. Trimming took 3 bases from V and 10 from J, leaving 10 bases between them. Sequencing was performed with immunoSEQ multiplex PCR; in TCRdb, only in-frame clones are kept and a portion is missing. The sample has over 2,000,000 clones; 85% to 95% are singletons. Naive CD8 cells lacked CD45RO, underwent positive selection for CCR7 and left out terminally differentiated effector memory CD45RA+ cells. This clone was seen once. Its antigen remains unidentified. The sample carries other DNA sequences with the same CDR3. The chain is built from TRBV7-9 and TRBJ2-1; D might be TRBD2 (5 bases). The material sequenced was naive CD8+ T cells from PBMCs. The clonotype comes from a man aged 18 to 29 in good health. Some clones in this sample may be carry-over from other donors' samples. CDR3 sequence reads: CASSFGSNEQFF. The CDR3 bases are TGTGCCAGCAGCTTTGGGAGTAACGAGCAGTTCTTC.